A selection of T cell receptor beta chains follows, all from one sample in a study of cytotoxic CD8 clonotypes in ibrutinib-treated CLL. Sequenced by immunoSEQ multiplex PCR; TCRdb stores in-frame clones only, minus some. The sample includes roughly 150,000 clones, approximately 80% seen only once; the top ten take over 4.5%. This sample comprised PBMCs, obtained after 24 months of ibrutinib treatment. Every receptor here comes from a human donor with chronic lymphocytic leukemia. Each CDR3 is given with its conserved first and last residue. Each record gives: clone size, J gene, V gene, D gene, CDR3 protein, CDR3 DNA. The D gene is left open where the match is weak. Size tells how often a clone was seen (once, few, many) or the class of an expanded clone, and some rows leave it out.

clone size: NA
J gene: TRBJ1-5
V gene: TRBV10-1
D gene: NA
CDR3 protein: CASKSRGFLEPSNQPQHF
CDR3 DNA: TGCGCCAGCAAGAGTAGAGGGTTCCTAGAACCTAGCAATCAGCCCCAGCATTTT

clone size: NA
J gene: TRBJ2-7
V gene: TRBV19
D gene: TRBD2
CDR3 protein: CASSLGLAGVSYEQYF
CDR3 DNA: TGTGCCAGTAGTTTGGGACTAGCGGGAGTCTCCTACGAGCAGTACTTC

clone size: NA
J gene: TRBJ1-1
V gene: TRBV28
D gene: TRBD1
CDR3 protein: CASSPATGVNTEAFF
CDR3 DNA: TGTGCCAGCAGTCCTGCGACAGGGGTGAACACTGAAGCTTTCTTT

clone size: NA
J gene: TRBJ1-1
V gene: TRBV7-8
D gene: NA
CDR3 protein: CASSNSHEAFF
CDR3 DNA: TGTGCCAGCAGCAACAGCCACGAAGCTTTCTTT

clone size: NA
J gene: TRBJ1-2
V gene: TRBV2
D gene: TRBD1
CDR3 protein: CASLSGTATNYGYTF
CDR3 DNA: TGTGCCAGCCTATCCGGGACAGCTACTAACTATGGCTACACCTTC

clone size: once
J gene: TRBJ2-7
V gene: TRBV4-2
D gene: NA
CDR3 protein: CASSQGASGSYEQYF
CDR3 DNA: TGTGCCAGCAGCCAAGGAGCTTCGGGGTCCTACGAGCAGTACTTC

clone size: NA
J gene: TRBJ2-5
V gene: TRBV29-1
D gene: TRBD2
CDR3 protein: CSVERGVSGRGSIAQYF
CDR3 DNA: TGCAGCGTTGAAAGGGGGGTTAGCGGGAGGGGCTCGATAGCCCAGTACTTC

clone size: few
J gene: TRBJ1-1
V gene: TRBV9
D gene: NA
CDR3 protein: CASSVTSGGNTEAFF
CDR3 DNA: TGTGCCAGCAGCGTGACCAGTGGCGGAAACACTGAAGCTTTCTTT

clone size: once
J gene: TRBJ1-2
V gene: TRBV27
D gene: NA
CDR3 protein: CASSSRPLTNYGYTF
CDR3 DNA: TGTGCCAGCAGTTCCCGGCCTTTAACCAACTATGGCTACACCTTC

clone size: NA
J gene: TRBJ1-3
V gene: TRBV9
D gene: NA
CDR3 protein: CASSGEGGNTIYF
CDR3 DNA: TGTGCCAGCAGCGGGGAGGGAGGAAACACCATATATTTT

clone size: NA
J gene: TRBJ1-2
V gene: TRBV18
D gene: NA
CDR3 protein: CASSPSQGYGYTF
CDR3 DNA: TGTGCCAGCTCACCGTCTCAGGGGTACGGCTACACCTTC

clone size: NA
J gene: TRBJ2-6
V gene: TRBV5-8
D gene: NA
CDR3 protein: CASSLSKSGANVLTF
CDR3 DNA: TGTGCCAGCAGCTTGTCTAAGTCTGGGGCCAACGTCCTGACTTTC

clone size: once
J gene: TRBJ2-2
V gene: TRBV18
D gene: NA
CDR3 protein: CASSPYDRYGGYTGELFF
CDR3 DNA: TGTGCCAGCTCACCCTACGACCGGTACGGGGGTTACACCGGGGAGCTGTTTTTT

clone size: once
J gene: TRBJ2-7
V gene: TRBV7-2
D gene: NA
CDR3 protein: CASSPKRLEQYF
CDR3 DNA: TGTGCCAGCAGCCCGAAGCGGCTCGAGCAGTACTTC

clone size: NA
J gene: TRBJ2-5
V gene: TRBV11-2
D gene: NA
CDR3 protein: CASSFRQKTSDLRETQYF
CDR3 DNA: TGTGCCAGCAGCTTCCGCCAAAAAACTAGTGACCTAAGGGAGACCCAGTACTTC

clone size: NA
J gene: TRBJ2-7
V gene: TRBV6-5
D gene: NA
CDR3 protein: CASRNTGSNGKQYF
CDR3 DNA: TGTGCCAGCCGGAATACAGGGAGTAATGGGAAGCAGTACTTC

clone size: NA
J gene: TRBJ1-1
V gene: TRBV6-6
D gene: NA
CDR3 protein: CASNYIGVVNTEAFF
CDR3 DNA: TGTGCCAGCAACTACATCGGGGTAGTGAACACTGAAGCTTTCTTT

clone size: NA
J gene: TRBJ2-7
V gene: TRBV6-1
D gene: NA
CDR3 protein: CASSERGPYEQYF
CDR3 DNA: TGTGCCAGCAGTGAGAGGGGTCCCTACGAGCAGTACTTC

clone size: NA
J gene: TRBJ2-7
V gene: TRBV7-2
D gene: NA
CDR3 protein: CASSLVGGGGYEQYF
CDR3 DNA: TGTGCCAGCAGCTTAGTGGGGGGCGGAGGTTACGAGCAGTACTTC

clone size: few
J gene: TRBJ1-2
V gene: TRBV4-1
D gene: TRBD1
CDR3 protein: CASSQRGPTGEAYGYTF
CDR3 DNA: TGCGCCAGCAGCCAAAGGGGGCCCACAGGGGAGGCCTATGGCTACACCTTC

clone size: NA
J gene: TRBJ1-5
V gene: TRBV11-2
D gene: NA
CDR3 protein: CASSFWSSQPQHF
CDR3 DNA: TGTGCCAGCAGCTTTTGGAGCAGTCAGCCCCAGCATTTT